This T cell receptor beta chain was observed in a study of control samples from healthy donors and cancer patients. V lost 6 bases and J lost 4, with 9 bases in between. The CDR3 runs 13 residues. CDR1 ENHRY and CDR2 SYGVKD come from the germline V gene. TCRdb's table, derived via immunoSEQ multiplex PCR, lists solely in-frame clones and lacks some. The sample lists more than 95,000 clones; around 91% were seen once. The material sequenced was PBMCs. The clonotype comes from a woman in her 50s with colorectal cancer. This sequence joins TRBV10-3 and TRBJ2-2; D gene unclear. Here the CDR3 DNA reads TGTGCCATCAGCGGACCGGCCACCGGGGAGCTGTTTTTT. Amino acids: CAISGPATGELFF.